This entry lists 20 T cell receptor beta chains sequenced from one sample in a study of graft-versus-host responses after intestinal transplantation. Profiled with immunoSEQ multiplex PCR; TCRdb holds only in-frame clones, not every one. The sample gives some 90,000 clones, about four fifths of which show up once; approximately 0.84% is in the top ten. These receptors' targets are unknown. The sequenced sample was unstimulated CD4+ T cells sorted from spleen or lymph node cells, obtained before intestinal transplant. The origin of the receptors is a human donor who received an intestinal transplant.

In this sample, this clone turned up once. CDR3 DNA: TGCAGCGTTGTATGGCTTAGCGGGAGGGCCTGGTTCAATGAGCAGTTCTTC. It is translated as CSVVWLSGRAWFNEQFF. This chain connects TRBV29-1 to TRBJ2-1; 11 nucleotides align to TRBD2. V lost 4 bases and J lost 6; bases outside the gene matches: 14. CDR1 is SQVTM and CDR2 is ANQGSEA in the germline V gene. The CDR3 is 17 residues long.

The J gene is TRBJ1-1, the V gene TRBV5-1; D perhaps matches TRBD1 (5 bases). Germline V gene data show CDR1 as SGHRS and CDR2 as YFSETQ. Between the trimmed V and J ends, which lost 2 bases and 4 bases, there was a span of 12 bases. The CDR3 extends over 14 amino acids. The CDR3 region has the DNA TGCGCCAGCAGCTTCGCGGGGGTCTTCACTGAAGCTTTCTTT. Its translation is CASSFAGVFTEAFF.

The chain is built from TRBV9 and TRBJ2-4; the match to TRBD2 covers 12 bases. Germline V gives CDR1 SGDLS, CDR2 YYNGEE. Unmatched junction bases numbered 4, after V lost 4 bases and J lost 8 bases. The CDR3 length is 14 residues. CDR3: CASSSWTSGDIQYF. The CDR3 DNA follows: TGTGCCAGCAGCTCCTGGACTAGCGGGGACATTCAGTACTTC.

This clone came up a few times. This sequence joins TRBV5-4 and TRBJ2-3, with D hard to call. Looked up from germline, CDR1 is SGHNT and CDR2 is YYREEE (reference sequence). The V end was cut by 1 base, the J end by 4 bases, with 7 bases between. The CDR3 covers 13 residues. The CDR3 reads CASSLSRADTQYF. The CDR3 region has the DNA TGTGCCAGCAGCTTGTCTCGGGCAGATACGCAGTATTTT.

The gene calls are TRBV28 and TRBJ1-5; 9 nucleotides line up with TRBD1. With 5 bases clipped from V and 6 bases from J, the junction kept 14 bases outside the gene matches. Germline CDR1 and CDR2: MDHEN and SYDVKM. This CDR3 contains 17 residues. The CDR3 DNA is TGTGCCAGCAGTATCGGAGCGACAGGGGGTTTGAGTCAGCCCCAGCATTTT. It specifies CASSIGATGGLSQPQHF.

This clone was detected a few times. V gene TRBV28 combines with J gene TRBJ1-3; TRBD1 is a possible D gene (5 bases). The CDR3 has 14 residues. V lost 7 bases to trimming and J lost 2 bases, with 12 bases between them. In germline, CDR1 is MDHEN, CDR2 SYDVKM. The CDR3 sequence is CASNRPRAGNTIYF. CDR3 DNA sequence: TGTGCCAGCAACAGGCCTAGAGCTGGAAACACCATATATTTT.

The chain is built from TRBV7-8 and TRBJ1-5, with a possible D match to TRBD1 (6 bases). Per germline, CDR1 SGHVS and CDR2 FQNEAQ. The CDR3 is 15 amino acids. Trimming stripped 1 base from V and 7 bases from J, with 14 bases between. Here the CDR3 reads CASSLDTGSGQPQHF. The CDR3 DNA follows: TGTGCCAGCAGCTTAGACACAGGGAGCGGCCAGCCCCAGCATTTT.

CDR3 bases: TGTGCCAGCAGCCAAGCCAGCTCTGGGGCCAACGTCCTGACTTTC. Protein sequence: CASSQASSGANVLTF. The chain recombines TRBV14 with TRBJ2-6; unclear D gene. This CDR3 spans 15 amino acids. V dropped 1 base and J dropped 0 bases, with 4 bases sitting between them. From germline, CDR1 is SGHDN and CDR2 FVKESK.

The V gene is TRBV15, the J gene TRBJ2-7; 12 nucleotides agree with TRBD2. Germline V lookup: CDR1 LNHNV, CDR2 YYDKDF (reference sequence). Germline trimming cut 0 bases from V and 4 bases from J; bases unmatched to any gene: 1. The CDR3 extends over 15 amino acids. In DNA, the CDR3 is TGTGCCACCAGCAGAGATCTAGCGGGAGGGTACGAGCAGTACTTC. Translating it yields CATSRDLAGGYEQYF. Looking up the rest from reference TRBV15 and TRBJ2-7 gives the full variable domain: DAMVIQNPRYQVTQFGKPVTLSCSQTLNHNVMYWYQQKSSQAPKLLFHYYDKDFNNEADTPDNFQSRRPNTSFCFLDIRSPGLGDTAMYLCATSRDLAGGYEQYFGPGTRLTVT.

The rearrangement joins TRBV9 to TRBJ2-1, with 10 bases fitting TRBD1. CDR1 is SGDLS and CDR2 is YYNGEE in the germline V gene. The junction had 8 bases not matched to a gene; V was cut back by 4 bases and J by 7 bases. The CDR3 runs to 15 residues. CDR3 region: CASSPGQGTLNEQFF. The CDR3 DNA reads TGTGCCAGCAGCCCGGGACAGGGGACGTTAAATGAGCAGTTCTTC.

This clone is classed as medium-sized. V is TRBV9 and J is TRBJ1-2, with a possible D match to TRBD1 (6 bases). This CDR3 is built from 15 residues. Looked up from germline, CDR1 is SGDLS and CDR2 is YYNGEE. V dropped 0 bases and J dropped 5 bases, with 14 bases sitting between them. The CDR3 nucleotides are TGTGCCAGCAGCGTAGGCACAGGGAACGTGTATGGCTACACCTTC. Its translation is CASSVGTGNVYGYTF.

This clone rates as medium-sized. V and J are TRBV5-1 and TRBJ1-2, with 9 bases identical to TRBD1. Germline loops: CDR1 SGHRS, CDR2 YFSETQ. The trim removed 4 bases at V and 8 bases at J, leaving 9 bases unmatched. The CDR3 is 14 residues long. This chain's CDR3 is CASSQTQGAWGYTF. The CDR3 region has the DNA TGCGCCAGCAGCCAAACACAGGGGGCTTGGGGCTACACCTTC.

CDR3 region: CASSRPGTSAGNEQFF. In DNA, the CDR3 is TGTGCCAGCAGCCGACCCGGGACTAGCGCGGGGAATGAGCAGTTCTTC. The chain recombines TRBV28 with TRBJ2-1; TRBD2 matches 10 bases. The CDR3 length is 16 residues. J gave up 7 bases and V 6 bases, and 12 bases lay outside the gene matches. CDR1 and CDR2 (germline): MDHEN, SYDVKM.

This sequence joins TRBV12-5 and TRBJ2-2; tentative D call: TRBD1 (5 bases). V lost 7 bases and J 6 bases, leaving 12 bases between the germline ends. Germline assignment: CDR1 LGHNT and CDR2 FRNRAP. The CDR3 runs 13 residues. CDR3 in DNA: TGTGCTAGTGCTTTAGGGGTCCCCGGGGAGCTGTTTTTT. Protein sequence: CASALGVPGELFF. The full variable domain, its missing parts supplied by reference TRBV12-5 and TRBJ2-2, is DARVTQTPRHKVTEMGQEVTMRCQPILGHNTVFWYRQTMMQGLELLAYFRNRAPLDDSGMPKDRFSAEMPDATLATLKIQPSEPRDSAVYFCASALGVPGELFFGEGSRLTVL.

The chain has TRBV4-1 and TRBJ1-1; tentatively, D is TRBD1 (6 bases). The CDR3 length is 17 residues. Per the germline V gene, CDR1 is MGHRA and CDR2 is YSYEKL. V lost 3 bases, J lost 2 bases, and 19 bases lay in between. For the CDR3, the DNA is TGCGCCAGCAGCCAGGGGGCGCTAGGGCTGGGAAACACTGAAGCTTTCTTT. Translated, it gives CASSQGALGLGNTEAFF.

This clone was recorded once. V gene TRBV6-1 combines with J gene TRBJ2-5; 10 positions agree with TRBD2. Germline CDR1 reads MNHNS; CDR2 reads SASEGT. The CDR3 totals 16 residues. Germline trimming cut 4 bases from V and 9 bases from J; bases unmatched to any gene: 14. The CDR3 DNA reads TGTGCCAGCAGTGGACTCCATAGCGGGGGGCACGGCGCCCAGTACTTC. It codes for CASSGLHSGGHGAQYF.

The chain recombines TRBV5-1 with TRBJ2-2, with a weak D call TRBD1 (6 bases). Looked up from germline, CDR1 is SGHRS and CDR2 is YFSETQ. The ends were cut back, 6 bases at V and 7 bases at J, with 13 bases in the middle. This CDR3 spans 13 amino acids. The CDR3 protein is CASTQGTDGELFF. The CDR3 coding sequence is TGCGCCAGCACTCAGGGGACGGACGGGGAGCTGTTTTTT.

This chain links TRBV7-8 with TRBJ1-1, with D possibly TRBD1 on 6 matching bases. Germline CDR1 is SGHVS and CDR2 is FQNEAQ. The CDR3 consists of 15 residues. Trimming cost V 5 bases and J 0 bases, with 13 bases left between them. CDR3 sequence reads: CASSPRGSLNTEAFF. DNA for the CDR3: TGTGCCAGCAGCCCCAGGGGCAGCCTGAACACTGAAGCTTTCTTT.

V gene TRBV28 combines with J gene TRBJ2-2; TRBD1 matches at 8 bases. Germline CDR1 reads MDHEN; CDR2 reads SYDVKM. This CDR3 comprises 15 residues. V was pared by 8 bases and J by 3 bases, with 8 bases of the junction left unmatched. The chain's CDR3 is CASDPQGGDTGELFF. The CDR3 DNA is TGTGCCAGCGACCCACAGGGGGGTGACACCGGGGAGCTGTTTTTT.

J is TRBJ1-2 and V is TRBV11-2, with 9 positions matching TRBD1. CDR1 and CDR2 (germline): SGHAT, FQNNGV. The ends lost 4 bases at V and 3 bases at J; junction bases unmatched: 6. This CDR3 spans 15 amino acids. The CDR3 region has the DNA TGTGCCAGCAGCTCCAACAGGGGGCGTCACTATGGCTACACCTTC. Its translation is CASSSNRGRHYGYTF.